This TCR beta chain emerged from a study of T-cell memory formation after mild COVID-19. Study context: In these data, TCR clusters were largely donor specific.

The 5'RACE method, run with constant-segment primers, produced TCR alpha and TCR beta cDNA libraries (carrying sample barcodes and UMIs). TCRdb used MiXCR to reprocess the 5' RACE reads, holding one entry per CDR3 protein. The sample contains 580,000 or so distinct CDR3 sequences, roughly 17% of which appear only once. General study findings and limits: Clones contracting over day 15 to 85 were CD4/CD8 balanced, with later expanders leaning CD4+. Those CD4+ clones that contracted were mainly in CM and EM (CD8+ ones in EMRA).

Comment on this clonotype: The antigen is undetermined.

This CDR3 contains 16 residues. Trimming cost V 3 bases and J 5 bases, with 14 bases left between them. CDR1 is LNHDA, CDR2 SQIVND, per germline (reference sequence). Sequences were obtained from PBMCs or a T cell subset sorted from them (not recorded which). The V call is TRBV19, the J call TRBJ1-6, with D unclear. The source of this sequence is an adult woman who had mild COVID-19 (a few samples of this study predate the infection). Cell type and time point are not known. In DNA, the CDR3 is TGTGCCAGTAGTATCTCGCTGACGGGGAATAATTCACCCCTCCACTTT. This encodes CASSISLTGNNSPLHF.